The 27 T cell receptor beta chains presented below share a single source sample, sequenced in a study of T cells in Graves' hyperthyroidism and ophthalmopathy. Amplification targeted TCR beta CDR3 regions from RNA transcripts. A set of HTBI primers served as the primers for a first-round RT-PCR of the TCR CDR3. TCRdb analysed the multiplex PCR reads with MiXCR anew, one entry per CDR3 protein. The table includes around 350,000 distinct CDR3 sequences, around 13% detected once. What was sequenced was blood. The receptors were gathered from a woman between 18 and 29 years old with Graves' hyperthyroidism.

This clonotype has ten or more counts. The chain recombines TRBV20-1 with TRBJ2-1; either TRBD1 or TRBD2 may supply D (5 bases each). This CDR3 has 17 residues. Between the trimmed V and J ends, which lost 6 bases and 0 bases, there was a span of 21 bases. Germline assignment: CDR1 DFQATT and CDR2 SNEGSKA (reference sequence). CDR3 region: CSAVRDGRISSYNEQFF. The CDR3 coding sequence is TGCAGTGCCGTTCGGGACGGACGTATAAGCTCCTACAATGAGCAGTTCTTC.

This clonotype appeared many times. V and J are TRBV4-3 and TRBJ2-1; 13 bases match TRBD2. This CDR3 contains 16 residues. Germline loops: CDR1 LGHNA, CDR2 YSLEER. V was clipped by 1 base and J by 8 bases; unmatched bases: 5. The CDR3 region has the DNA TGCGCCAGCAGCCAAGGACTAGCGGGAGGTGCCGATGAGCAGTTCTTC. It yields the protein CASSQGLAGGADEQFF.

This clonotype was recorded at least ten times. The V and J genes are TRBV29-1 and TRBJ2-7; 8 nucleotides line up with TRBD1. CDR1 SQVTM and CDR2 ANQGSEA come from the germline V gene. The V gene end was trimmed by 0 bases and the J gene end by 3 bases; junction bases not matched to a gene: 1. The CDR3 is 13 residues long. The CDR3 reads CSVEEGTGYEQYF. The CDR3 coding sequence is TGCAGCGTTGAAGAGGGGACAGGCTACGAGCAGTACTTC.

This clonotype appeared many times. V is TRBV12-3 or TRBV12-4 and J is TRBJ1-3; D is unclear. This CDR3 is built from 15 residues. The germline V and J ends were trimmed by 3 bases and 0 bases, with 9 bases remaining between them. CDR3 residues: CASSLYVSSGNTIYF. DNA of the CDR3: TGTGCCAGCAGTTTGTACGTAAGCTCTGGAAACACCATATATTTT.

This chain connects TRBV5-1 to TRBJ2-3; TRBD1 matches 7 bases. The CDR3 runs 16 residues. Trimming took 3 bases from V and 3 from J; bases not matched to a gene: 10. Germline V lookup: CDR1 SGHRS, CDR2 YFSETQ. Here the CDR3 DNA reads TGCGCCAGCAGCTGGCGCGCTACAGGGGAAACAGATACGCAGTATTTT. Encoded protein: CASSWRATGETDTQYF.

At least ten counts were recorded for this clonotype. V gene TRBV7-2 combines with J gene TRBJ1-2, with 7 bases aligning to TRBD1. J gave up 11 bases and V 2 bases, and 2 bases lay outside the gene matches. Germline V gene lookup returns CDR1 SGHTA and CDR2 FQGNSA. CDR3 length: 11 amino acids. The CDR3 protein is CASSLTGEYTF. The CDR3 DNA is TGTGCCAGCAGCTTAACAGGGGAATACACCTTC.

V gene TRBV7-9 combines with J gene TRBJ2-5; 8 nucleotides match TRBD2. The germline V gene has CDR1 SEHNR and CDR2 FQNEAQ (reference sequence). The V gene end was trimmed by 5 bases and the J gene end by 8 bases; junction bases not matched to a gene: 10. The CDR3 contains 14 residues. The chain's CDR3 is CASSLSGDGRTQYF. The CDR3 DNA reads as TGTGCCAGCAGCCTTAGCGGGGATGGGAGAACCCAGTACTTC.

This clonotype was observed many times. The chain combines TRBV20-1 with TRBJ2-1; no clear D. The CDR3 is 12 amino acids. The germline V gene encodes CDR1 DFQATT and CDR2 SNEGSKA (reference sequence). V was pared by 5 bases and J by 9 bases, with 14 bases between. The CDR3 coding sequence is TGCAGTGCTCACCTAACAAGTAGTGAGCAGTTCTTC. This codes for CSAHLTSSEQFF.

This clonotype showed up many times. The rearrangement links TRBV18 to TRBJ1-5, with 7 bases identical to TRBD1. The CDR3 has 16 amino acids. Germline trimming cut 4 bases from V and 1 base from J; bases unmatched to any gene: 7. Germline CDR1 KGHSH, CDR2 LQKENI. CDR3 sequence (DNA): TGTGCCAGCTCACGGGGGGAGGGGGCGAGCAATCAGCCCCAGCATTTT. This encodes CASSRGEGASNQPQHF.

Points on this clonotype: A much bigger clone sits one base away, suggesting this may be a read error. The chain joins TRBV7-3 to TRBJ2-1; the match to TRBD1 covers 9 bases. CDR1 is SGHTA, CDR2 FQGTGA, per germline. This CDR3 contains 17 residues. Written as DNA, the CDR3 is TGTGCCAGCAGCTTGTGGGGACAGGGTAGAGACTACAATGTGCAGTTCTTC. The encoded protein is CASSLWGQGRDYNVQFF. Full variable domain (rest looked up from reference TRBV7-3 and TRBJ2-1): GAGVSQTPSNKVTEKGKYVELRCDPISGHTALYWYRQSLGQGPEFLIYFQGTGAADDSGLPNDRFFAVRPEGSVSTLKIQRTERGDSAVYLCASSLWGQGRDYNVQFFGPGTRLTVL.

This clonotype was recorded at least ten times. The gene calls are TRBV6-2 or TRBV6-3 and TRBJ2-5, with D perhaps TRBD1 or TRBD2 (5 bases each). The CDR3 has 13 amino acids. V lost 5 bases to trimming and J lost 1 base, with 8 bases between them. CDR1 and CDR2 from the germline V gene are MNHEY and SVGEGT. The CDR3: CASSRDVQETQYF. The CDR3 DNA sequence: TGTGCCAGCAGTCGGGACGTCCAAGAGACCCAGTACTTC.

This clonotype was seen a few times. V is TRBV4-1 and J is TRBJ1-1; 7 bases fit TRBD1. The CDR3 contains 16 residues. CDR1 and CDR2 (germline): MGHRA, YSYEKL. Trimming cost V 1 base and J 1 base; bases outside gene matches: 6. The CDR3 loop reads CASSQGNRDRNTEAFF. CDR3 in DNA: TGCGCCAGCAGCCAAGGGAACCGGGACAGGAACACTGAAGCTTTCTTT.

The rearrangement links TRBV20-1 to TRBJ2-1, with D possibly TRBD1 on 6 matching bases. V lost 5 bases and J lost 3, with 8 bases in between. This CDR3 spans 12 amino acids. CDR1 and CDR2 from the germline V gene are DFQATT and SNEGSKA (reference sequence). CDR3 DNA: TGCAGTGCTTACAGGGTCTACAATGAGCAGTTCTTC. Protein product: CSAYRVYNEQFF.

This clonotype was seen at least ten times. V is TRBV30 and J is TRBJ2-7; no clear D gene. The CDR3 covers 12 residues. The germline V gene has CDR1 GTSNPN and CDR2 SVGIG (reference sequence). V lost 1 base and J 6 bases, leaving 10 bases between the germline ends. CDR3 sequence: CAWSAYGSEQYF. CDR3 nucleotide sequence: TGTGCCTGGAGTGCCTACGGGTCCGAGCAGTACTTC.

This clonotype was seen many times. This chain uses TRBV27 with TRBJ2-1; TRBD2 aligns across 14 bases. The CDR3 has 15 residues. V gave up 4 bases and J gave up 9 bases; unmatched junction bases: 5. Germline-derived CDR1 and CDR2 are MNHEY and SMNVEV (reference sequence). The CDR3 DNA sequence: TGTGCCAGCAGTTCTGGGACTAGCGGGAGATCTGAGCAGTTCTTC. The encoded protein is CASSSGTSGRSEQFF.

In the case of this clonotype: This clone may be a read error of a much larger clone one base away. The rearrangement links TRBV30 to TRBJ2-7; D assignment may be TRBD1 or TRBD2 (5 bases each). This CDR3 contains 13 residues. Trimming removed 5 bases at V and 7 bases at J, with 18 bases between. Germline V lookup: CDR1 GTSNPN, CDR2 SVGIG (reference sequence). Written as DNA, the CDR3 is TGTGCCTGGTGTGGACCCTGGGGCGGGGAGCAGTACTTC. Encoded protein: CAWCGPWGGEQYF.

The CDR3 nucleotides are TGTGCCAGCAGCTATGACGCCACCTCCTACGAGCAGTACTTC. It encodes CASSYDATSYEQYF. V is TRBV27 and J is TRBJ2-7; D remains ambiguous. The ends were cut back, 6 bases at V and 0 bases at J, with 12 bases in the middle. Germline loops: CDR1 MNHEY, CDR2 SMNVEV (reference sequence). The CDR3 runs to 14 residues.

Ten or more counts support this clonotype. This chain joins TRBV12-3 or TRBV12-4 and TRBJ1-5; D ambiguous. The CDR3 loop spans 14 amino acids. V lost 4 bases to trimming and J lost 7 bases, with 14 bases between them. CDR3: CASSSGGSGQPQHF. CDR3 nucleotide sequence: TGTGCCAGCAGTTCGGGAGGGAGTGGGCAGCCCCAGCATTTT.

This clonotype showed up many times. The chain combines TRBV28 with TRBJ2-1; TRBD1 agrees at 8 bases. Germline lookup yields CDR1 MDHEN and CDR2 SYDVKM. Trimming at V came to 5 bases and at J to 8 bases, leaving 5 bases not matched to a gene. The CDR3 has 13 amino acids. CDR3 bases: TGTGCCAGCAGTGGACAGGGTAGGGATGAGCAGTTCTTC. This sequence encodes CASSGQGRDEQFF.

In this sample, this clonotype turned up many times. The chain employs TRBV6-2 or TRBV6-3 and TRBJ2-3, with no clear D. Trimming removed 4 bases from V and 0 bases from J, with 11 bases in between. This CDR3 has 15 residues. Germline V gene sequence: CDR1 MNHEY, CDR2 SVGEGT. CDR3: CASSSWKTSTDTQYF. The CDR3 DNA sequence: TGTGCCAGCAGTTCTTGGAAGACTAGCACAGATACGCAGTATTTT.

This clonotype was counted at least ten times. The chain recombines TRBV10-3 with TRBJ2-1, with 7 bases lining up with TRBD2. The CDR3 contains 14 residues. With 4 bases clipped from V and 4 bases from J, the junction kept 4 bases outside the gene matches. The germline V gene encodes CDR1 ENHRY and CDR2 SYGVKD. CDR3 sequence: CAISASGDYNEQFF. The CDR3 bases are TGTGCCATCAGTGCTAGCGGAGATTACAATGAGCAGTTCTTC.

This clonotype showed up many times. This chain uses TRBV24-1 with TRBJ2-5; D may correspond to TRBD1 or TRBD2 (5 bases each). Germline CDR1 and CDR2: KGHDR and SFDVKD. Trimming left V 3 bases short and J 5 bases short, with 9 bases between. This CDR3 has 13 residues. Here the CDR3 reads CATSDPGRETQYF. The CDR3 DNA follows: TGTGCCACCAGTGATCCGGGGCGGGAGACCCAGTACTTC.

The gene calls are TRBV7-3 and TRBJ1-2, with a possible D match to TRBD1 (6 bases). The CDR3 is 15 amino acids. The germline gives CDR1 SGHTA, CDR2 FQGTGA. Trimming stripped 2 bases from V and 5 bases from J, with 15 bases between. CDR3 residues: CASSLRGGQIYGYTF. CDR3 coding DNA: TGTGCCAGCAGCTTACGGGGGGGGCAGATTTATGGCTACACCTTC.

There are many counts of this clonotype. The chain combines TRBV28 with TRBJ2-7, with 15 bases matching TRBD2. The V segment lost 3 bases and the J segment 0 bases; nucleotides outside the gene matches: 12. The CDR3 consists of 20 residues. The V gene's germline CDR1 is MDHEN and CDR2 SYDVKM. Written as DNA, the CDR3 is TGTGCCAGCAGTTTCAACCTGGGACTAGCGGGGGGTCTGGGCTCCTACGAGCAGTACTTC. It encodes CASSFNLGLAGGLGSYEQYF.

This clonotype was detected only a few times. This chain uses TRBV6-2 or TRBV6-3 with TRBJ2-2; 9 nucleotides line up with TRBD1. In germline, CDR1 is MNHEY, CDR2 SVGEGT. Trimming took 2 bases from V and 6 from J; bases not matched to a gene: 7. This CDR3 region has 16 residues. The CDR3 DNA is TGTGCCAGCAGTTACCCCAGGACAGGGGCCCCCGGGGAGCTGTTTTTT. Its translation is CASSYPRTGAPGELFF.

This clonotype was found many times. V gene TRBV10-3 combines with J gene TRBJ1-5; the D gene is possibly TRBD1 (6 bases). Germline V gene lookup returns CDR1 ENHRY and CDR2 SYGVKD. Deletions cut 3 bases from V and 6 bases from J, with 21 bases between. The CDR3 contains 17 residues. The CDR3 loop is CAISDVRIQGGGQPQHF. The CDR3 bases are TGTGCCATCAGTGATGTGAGGATACAGGGAGGGGGTCAGCCCCAGCATTTT.

This clonotype was counted a few times. The chain couples TRBV20-1 to TRBJ1-1; the D gene is possibly TRBD1 (6 bases). The CDR3 is made up of 14 amino acids. Germline values: CDR1 DFQATT, CDR2 SNEGSKA (reference sequence). The CDR3 bases are TGCGAAGGGAAGGAGGACAGCTCGTCAACTGAAGCTTTCTTT. As protein: CEGKEDSSSTEAFF.